A single sample gave rise to the 12 T cell receptor beta chains below, sequenced in a study of cytomegalovirus exposure and HLA in healthy donors. The PCR employed 60 Vbeta primers together with 13 Jbeta primers. TCRdb keeps only in-frame clones here, not all; method: immunoSEQ multiplex PCR. Seen here are 140,000 to 150,000 clones, roughly 78% observed once, and the top ten hold under 3%. Sequenced sample: PBMCs. Source of these receptors: a female donor in good health and CMV-seronegative.

The chain links TRBV15 to TRBJ1-1; 8 bases agree with TRBD1. This CDR3 has 15 amino acids. J lost 2 bases, V lost 0 bases, and 2 bases had no gene match. The V gene's germline CDR1 is LNHNV and CDR2 YYDKDF (reference sequence). In DNA, the CDR3 is TGTGCCACCAGCAGAGAGGACAGGGCAAACACTGAAGCTTTCTTT. Translation: CATSREDRANTEAFF. Together with reference TRBV15 and TRBJ1-1, the CDR3 gives the full variable domain: DAMVIQNPRYQVTQFGKPVTLSCSQTLNHNVMYWYQQKSSQAPKLLFHYYDKDFNNEADTPDNFQSRRPNTSFCFLDIRSPGLGDTAMYLCATSREDRANTEAFFGQGTRLTVV.

The chain has TRBV19 and TRBJ2-1, with 13 bases identical to TRBD2. V gave up 4 bases and J gave up 8 bases; unmatched junction bases: 5. CDR1 and CDR2 (germline): LNHDA, SQIVND (reference sequence). CDR3 size: 15 residues. Here the CDR3 DNA reads TGTGCCAGTAGTAGAGGGACTAGCGGGATCGATGAGCAGTTCTTC. Amino acid sequence: CASSRGTSGIDEQFF. Looking up the rest from reference TRBV19 and TRBJ2-1 gives the full variable domain: DGGITQSPKYLFRKEGQNVTLSCEQNLNHDAMYWYRQDPGQGLRLIYYSQIVNDFQKGDIAEGYSVSREKKESFPLTVTSAQKNPTAFYLCASSRGTSGIDEQFFGPGTRLTVL.

This chain uses TRBV28 with TRBJ2-7; 9 nucleotides line up with TRBD2. J lost 3 bases, V lost 5 bases, and 8 bases had no gene match. Germline-derived CDR1 and CDR2 are MDHEN and SYDVKM. The CDR3 has 15 amino acids. The CDR3 nucleotides read TGTGCCAGCAGTCTTGGGCTAGCGGGACTCTACGAGCAGTACTTC. It specifies CASSLGLAGLYEQYF.

This clone was counted a few times. The chain has TRBV5-1 and TRBJ2-1; D not certain. The germline CDR1 and CDR2 sequences are SGHRS and YFSETQ. V lost 0 bases to trimming and J lost 8 bases, with 3 bases between them. This CDR3 region has 11 residues. This CDR3 is CASSLDYEQFF. The DNA of the CDR3 is TGCGCCAGCAGCTTGGACTATGAGCAGTTCTTC.

V and J are TRBV21-1 and TRBJ2-3; the table's D call of TRBD2 was not tested on the DNA. TRBV21-1 is a documented pseudogene. The CDR3 sequence is 14 residues long. The CDR3 nucleotides read TGTGCCACCACTAGCGGGGGGACCACAGATACGCAGTATTTT. Amino acid sequence: CATTSGGTTDTQYF.

The chain couples TRBV7-8 to TRBJ1-1, with D possibly being TRBD1 (5 bases). Germline CDR1 SGHVS, CDR2 FQNEAQ. The CDR3 consists of 17 residues. The ends were cut back, 5 bases at V and 2 bases at J, with 21 bases in the middle. This chain's CDR3 is CASSPRPGGAPNTEAFF. CDR3 coding DNA: TGTGCCAGCAGCCCCCGACCCGGAGGGGCCCCTAACACTGAAGCTTTCTTT. Filled out from reference TRBV7-8 and TRBJ1-1, the complete variable domain reads GAGVSQSPRYKVAKRGQDVALRCDPISGHVSLFWYQQALGQGPEFLTYFQNEAQLDKSGLPSDRFFAERPEGSVSTLKIQRTQQEDSAVYLCASSPRPGGAPNTEAFFGQGTRLTVV.

In the case of this clone: One end of the junction does not line up with germline, which may come from a read error. The V call is TRBV28, the J call TRBJ1-6, with unresolved D. This CDR3 contains 14 residues. Germline CDR1 MDHEN, CDR2 SYDVKM. As DNA, the CDR3 is TGTGCCAGCACCGCGGTAGGTTATAATTCACCCCCCCACTTT. It codes for CASTAVGYNSPPHF.

This clone was observed a single time. The chain combines TRBV5-4 with TRBJ1-2, with 8 bases matching TRBD1. The CDR3 is 14 amino acids. Germline trimming cut 4 bases from V and 5 bases from J; bases unmatched to any gene: 7. Germline V gene data show CDR1 as SGHNT and CDR2 as YYREEE (reference sequence). The CDR3 here is CASSTGQGSYGYTF. In nucleotides, the CDR3 is TGTGCCAGCAGCACCGGACAGGGTTCGTATGGCTACACCTTC.

This clone appeared once. V and J are TRBV27 and TRBJ2-7; 11 nucleotides match TRBD2. The CDR3 is 15 amino acids. V lost 2 bases to trimming and J lost 2 bases; unmatched junction nucleotides: 2. Germline CDR1 is MNHEY and CDR2 is SMNVEV (reference sequence). The CDR3 here is CASSLRLAGPYEQYF. The CDR3 DNA follows: TGTGCCAGCAGTTTACGACTAGCGGGGCCCTACGAGCAGTACTTC.

The chain couples TRBV2 to TRBJ2-6, with D uncertain. The V end was cut by 7 bases, the J end by 4 bases, with 8 bases between. This CDR3 is 13 amino acids long. Looked up from germline, CDR1 is SNHLY and CDR2 is FYNNEI. DNA for the CDR3: TGTGCCAGCAACAGTATCGGGGCCAACGTCCTGACTTTC. Translating it yields CASNSIGANVLTF.

This clone has just one count. The chain joins TRBV7-8 to TRBJ2-7; D ambiguous. Germline V gives CDR1 SGHVS, CDR2 FQNEAQ. The CDR3 runs 16 residues. V was shortened by 2 bases and J by 5 bases, with 19 bases between the two germline ends. The CDR3, as DNA: TGTGCCAGCAGCTTATATGAACAGTCTGCTTCCGACGAGCAGTACTTC. The encoded protein is CASSLYEQSASDEQYF.

V and J are TRBV4-1 and TRBJ1-4; 7 positions match TRBD1. V shed 3 bases, J shed 0 bases, and the junction held 7 bases outside the gene matches. The CDR3 is made up of 17 amino acids. CDR1 MGHRA and CDR2 YSYEKL come from the germline V gene. The CDR3 protein is CASSHPRQGATNEKLFF. The CDR3 coding sequence is TGCGCCAGCAGCCATCCCCGACAGGGTGCAACTAATGAAAAACTGTTTTTT.